Following are 31 T cell receptor beta chains from one sample sequenced in a study of T cell repertoires in cytomegalovirus infection. TCRdb itself ran the reads through MiXCR, one entry per CDR3 protein. Of 300,000 to 400,000 distinct CDR3 sequences listed, less than 20% are singletons. The sample taken for sequencing was PBMCs. These receptors originate from a human donor in good health (CMV status not recorded). Some clones in this sample may be carry-over from other donors' samples.

A few counts support this clonotype. DNA of the CDR3: TGTGCCAGCAGGTACGACCCAGGGGCAAATCAGCCCCAGCATTTT. This codes for CASRYDPGANQPQHF. This chain connects TRBV6-2 or TRBV6-3 to TRBJ1-5, with D tentatively TRBD1 (6 bases). The CDR3 loop spans 15 amino acids. Germline V gene data show CDR1 as MNHEY and CDR2 as SVGEGT. Trimming removed 6 bases at V and 4 bases at J, with 16 bases between.

In this sample, this clonotype turned up a few times. The chain employs TRBV12-3 or TRBV12-4 and TRBJ2-5; D unclear. V lost 7 bases to trimming and J lost 3 bases, with 12 bases between them. CDR3 length equals 13 residues. This chain's CDR3 is CASTLGLKETQYF. The CDR3 DNA reads TGTGCCAGCACTCTCGGTTTAAAAGAGACCCAGTACTTC.

In its sample, this clonotype was seen many times. J is TRBJ2-7 and V is TRBV12-3 or TRBV12-4; TRBD1 might be the D (5 bases). The ends were cut back, 1 base at V and 5 bases at J, with 9 bases in the middle. The CDR3 is 13 amino acids. In nucleotides, the CDR3 is TGTGCCAGCAGTTTAGAGGCAGGGAACGAGCAGTACTTC. This gives the protein CASSLEAGNEQYF.

This clonotype was picked up many times. This chain connects TRBV7-9 to TRBJ1-6; perhaps TRBD1 as D (6 bases). Trimming cost V 7 bases and J 2 bases, with 15 bases left between them. The CDR3 extends over 16 amino acids. The germline CDR1 and CDR2 sequences are SEHNR and FQNEAQ (reference sequence). The CDR3 loop is CASTPLGQTYNSPLHF. DNA of the CDR3: TGTGCCAGCACCCCACTCGGACAGACCTATAATTCACCCCTCCACTTT. Full variable domain (remainder filled in from reference TRBV7-9 and TRBJ1-6): DTGVSQNPRHKITKRGQNVTFRCDPISEHNRLYWYRQTLGQGPEFLTYFQNEAQLEKSRLLSDRFSAERPKGSFSTLEIQRTEQGDSAMYLCASTPLGQTYNSPLHFGNGTRLTVT.

The gene calls are TRBV11-2 and TRBJ2-7; 7 bases line up with TRBD1. The junction had 9 bases not matched to a gene; V was cut back by 7 bases and J by 6 bases. This CDR3 spans 13 amino acids. The germline V gene has CDR1 SGHAT and CDR2 FQNNGV. CDR3 sequence: CASTNRGSREQYF. The DNA of the CDR3 is TGTGCCAGCACCAACAGGGGCTCACGCGAGCAGTACTTC. Using reference TRBV11-2 and TRBJ2-7 for the parts outside the CDR3, the full variable domain is EAGVAQSPRYKIIEKRQSVAFWCNPISGHATLYWYQQILGQGPKLLIQFQNNGVVDDSQLPKDRFSAERLKGVDSTLKIQPAKLEDSAVYLCASTNRGSREQYFGPGTRLTVT.

V gene TRBV7-2 combines with J gene TRBJ2-1; D remains unclear. CDR3 length: 11 amino acids. V was trimmed by 1 base and J by 12 bases, leaving 7 bases between them. Germline V gene data show CDR1 as SGHTA and CDR2 as FQGNSA. DNA of the CDR3: TGTGCCAGCAGCTTAGGATCGGGGCAGTTCTTC. Its translation: CASSLGSGQFF.

This chain uses TRBV7-9 with TRBJ1-3; the match to TRBD1 covers 10 bases. Germline V CDR1 and CDR2: SEHNR, FQNEAQ (reference sequence). Trimming cost V 5 bases and J 0 bases; bases outside gene matches: 4. The CDR3 runs to 16 residues. The CDR3 nucleotides read TGTGCCAGCAGCCCGGGACAGGGGATCTCTGGAAACACCATATATTTT. This encodes CASSPGQGISGNTIYF.

In its sample, this clonotype was seen a few times. The chain uses TRBV2 and TRBJ1-4; D uncertain. CDR1 and CDR2 from the germline V gene are SNHLY and FYNNEI. CDR3 length equals 15 residues. Trimming cost V 5 bases and J 0 bases, with 10 bases left between them. CDR3 DNA sequence: TGTGCCAGCAGTTTTGTAAGAACAACTAATGAAAAACTGTTTTTT. Amino acid sequence: CASSFVRTTNEKLFF.

This clonotype was counted at least ten times. The chain carries TRBV7-2 and TRBJ2-1, with D possibly matching TRBD2 (6 bases). CDR1 is SGHTA, CDR2 FQGNSA, per germline. This CDR3 region has 13 residues. V was pared by 5 bases and J by 9 bases, with 14 bases between. DNA for the CDR3: TGTGCCAGCAGCCCGCTAGCGTGGAGTGAGCAGTTCTTC. Translation gives CASSPLAWSEQFF.

This chain uses TRBV20-1 with TRBJ2-1; D gene unclear. The CDR3 loop spans 13 amino acids. V was cut by 4 bases and J by 4 bases, with 11 bases left in between. Germline V lookup: CDR1 DFQATT, CDR2 SNEGSKA (reference sequence). The CDR3 region is CSAIVLNYNEQFF. Written as DNA, the CDR3 is TGCAGTGCTATTGTGTTGAATTACAATGAGCAGTTCTTC.

This clonotype was detected only a few times. V is TRBV11-2 and J is TRBJ2-2; 13 nucleotides line up with TRBD2. V was pared by 5 bases and J by 5 bases, with 5 bases of the junction left unmatched. This CDR3 is 16 amino acids long. Germline V gene sequence: CDR1 SGHAT, CDR2 FQNNGV. The CDR3 loop is CASSAGTSGMTGELFF. The CDR3 nucleotides are TGTGCCAGCAGCGCCGGGACTAGCGGGATGACCGGGGAGCTGTTTTTT.

The J gene is TRBJ1-2, the V gene TRBV7-6, with D possibly matching TRBD1 (5 bases). This CDR3 region has 13 residues. V lost 5 bases, J lost 8 bases, and 15 bases lay in between. Germline loops: CDR1 SGHVS, CDR2 FNYEAQ. The CDR3 protein is CASSMTVADGYTF. The CDR3 DNA reads as TGTGCCAGCAGCATGACAGTGGCGGACGGCTACACCTTC.

At least ten counts were recorded for this clonotype. The V call is TRBV7-2, the J call TRBJ1-6, with unresolved D. Between the trimmed V and J ends, which lost 8 bases and 7 bases, there was a span of 15 bases. Per the germline V gene, CDR1 is SGHTA and CDR2 is FQGNSA. The CDR3 extends over 14 amino acids. This CDR3 is CASALTGQNSPLHF. The CDR3 DNA reads as TGTGCCAGCGCCTTGACGGGTCAGAATTCACCCCTCCACTTT.

The chain uses TRBV5-5 and TRBJ2-1, with a tentative D call TRBD1 (6 bases). With 5 bases removed from V and 9 bases from J, the gap between germline ends came to 18 bases. CDR1 is SGHKS, CDR2 YYEKEE, per germline (reference sequence). There are 14 residues in the CDR3. This chain's CDR3 is CASSRARGVGEQFF. CDR3 DNA sequence: TGTGCCAGCAGTCGGGCCAGGGGAGTCGGTGAGCAGTTCTTC.

This clonotype occurred a few times. This rearrangement joins TRBV7-2 to TRBJ2-1, with 9 positions matching TRBD2. Trimming at V came to 5 bases and at J to 8 bases, leaving 13 bases not matched to a gene. Germline V gene data show CDR1 as SGHTA and CDR2 as FQGNSA. The CDR3 totals 16 residues. The CDR3 protein is CASSLYRGGGLDEQFF. The CDR3 DNA follows: TGTGCCAGCAGCCTCTACCGCGGGGGGGGCCTTGATGAGCAGTTCTTC.

This clonotype has only a few counts. The chain recombines TRBV6-6 with TRBJ2-2; 10 positions agree with TRBD2. This CDR3 has 16 amino acids. Germline loops: CDR1 MNHNY, CDR2 SVGAGI (reference sequence). The V gene end was trimmed by 5 bases and the J gene end by 3 bases; junction bases not matched to a gene: 6. CDR3 sequence (DNA): TGTGCCAGCAGTCCTGCTAGCGGGAGTTACACCGGGGAGCTGTTTTTT. Its translation: CASSPASGSYTGELFF.

J is TRBJ2-1 and V is TRBV7-9, with 9 bases aligning to TRBD2. Germline trimming cut 3 bases from V and 4 bases from J; bases unmatched to any gene: 7. Germline CDR1 and CDR2: SEHNR and FQNEAQ (reference sequence). The CDR3 consists of 16 residues. For the CDR3, the DNA is TGTGCCAGCAGCTTTGGCGGGAGGGGCTTTTACAATGAGCAGTTCTTC. This encodes CASSFGGRGFYNEQFF.

The rearrangement links TRBV19 to TRBJ2-3; 8 positions match TRBD2. The CDR3 has 15 amino acids. Unmatched junction bases numbered 2, after V lost 3 bases and J lost 0 bases. CDR1 is LNHDA, CDR2 SQIVND, per germline (reference sequence). The CDR3 sequence: CASSMQRGSTDTQYF. The CDR3 region has the DNA TGTGCCAGTAGTATGCAGCGGGGGAGCACAGATACGCAGTATTTT.

In this sample, this clonotype turned up many times. The chain combines TRBV7-6 with TRBJ2-1, with a possible D match to TRBD1 (5 bases). V was cut by 3 bases and J by 0 bases, with 15 bases left in between. This CDR3 is 17 amino acids long. From germline, CDR1 is SGHVS and CDR2 FNYEAQ. The chain's CDR3 is CASSFGAISSSYNEQFF. The CDR3 bases are TGTGCCAGCAGCTTTGGGGCAATAAGTAGCTCCTACAATGAGCAGTTCTTC.

This clonotype has more than one count but fewer than ten. The chain links TRBV10-3 to TRBJ1-2; 7 nucleotides line up with TRBD1. Germline lookup yields CDR1 ENHRY and CDR2 SYGVKD. The CDR3 extends over 14 amino acids. The J segment lost 3 bases and the V segment lost 7 bases, leaving 8 bases of the junction unmatched. CDR3 amino acids: CAITDGTDYYGYTF. In DNA, the CDR3 is TGTGCCATCACAGACGGGACAGATTACTATGGCTACACCTTC.

The rearrangement joins TRBV29-1 to TRBJ2-7; 9 bases align to TRBD1. The CDR3 is 15 amino acids. Trimming cost V 1 base and J 2 bases; bases outside gene matches: 6. The germline CDR1 and CDR2 sequences are SQVTM and ANQGSEA. As DNA, the CDR3 is TGCAGCGTTGAAGCGGGGACAGGGAATGCCTACGAGCAGTACTTC. This sequence encodes CSVEAGTGNAYEQYF.

This clonotype was counted ten times or more. The V call is TRBV7-2, the J call TRBJ2-5; 12 nucleotides line up with TRBD2. The germline V gene encodes CDR1 SGHTA and CDR2 FQGNSA. This CDR3 region has 16 residues. V lost 4 bases to trimming and J lost 5 bases; unmatched junction nucleotides: 8. The CDR3: CASSSWTSGDSETQYF. The CDR3 region has the DNA TGTGCCAGCAGCTCCTGGACTAGCGGGGACTCGGAGACCCAGTACTTC.

This clonotype occurred a few times. The V gene is TRBV10-3, the J gene TRBJ2-3; D remains ambiguous. Trimming removed 6 bases from V and 4 bases from J, with 5 bases in between. In germline, CDR1 is ENHRY, CDR2 SYGVKD. This CDR3 region has 11 residues. CDR3 in amino acids: CAISASDTQYF. CDR3 nucleotide sequence: TGTGCCATCAGCGCCTCAGATACGCAGTATTTT.

The rearrangement uses TRBV5-6 and TRBJ2-5; no clear D. Germline values: CDR1 SGHDT, CDR2 YYEEEE. The CDR3 is 11 residues long. V was clipped by 5 bases and J by 3 bases, with 5 bases between them. The CDR3 DNA sequence: TGTGCCAGCAGGAAGAAAGAGACCCAGTACTTC. Translating gives CASRKKETQYF.

The sample holds many counts of this clonotype. The V gene is TRBV7-2, the J gene TRBJ2-3; no firm D call. The CDR3 covers 15 residues. Trimming stripped 2 bases from V and 1 base from J, with 10 bases between. Germline V gene sequence: CDR1 SGHTA, CDR2 FQGNSA. Here the CDR3 reads CASSLRRSRTDTQYF. DNA for the CDR3: TGTGCCAGCAGCTTAAGGCGTAGCCGCACAGATACGCAGTATTTT.

This clonotype was seen many times. The genes are TRBV7-2 and TRBJ1-1; TRBD1 matches at 7 bases. V gave up 5 bases and J gave up 5 bases; unmatched junction bases: 8. The CDR3 consists of 14 residues. Germline V gives CDR1 SGHTA, CDR2 FQGNSA. The CDR3 sequence: CASSLQGGETEAFF. The CDR3 region has the DNA TGTGCCAGCAGCCTCCAGGGGGGAGAAACTGAAGCTTTCTTT.

This clonotype occurred many times. This chain links TRBV7-6 with TRBJ2-7; D unclear. V lost 5 bases, J lost 6 bases, and 17 bases lay in between. Germline CDR1 and CDR2: SGHVS and FNYEAQ. This CDR3 spans 14 amino acids. CDR3 bases: TGTGCCAGCAGCCCTCGTCAGACGGGCTCCGAGCAGTACTTC. Protein sequence: CASSPRQTGSEQYF.

V gene TRBV7-9 combines with J gene TRBJ2-1, with 8 bases that match TRBD2. The germline V gene has CDR1 SEHNR and CDR2 FQNEAQ (reference sequence). This CDR3 comprises 14 residues. V shed 3 bases, J shed 9 bases, and the junction held 7 bases outside the gene matches. CDR3 in amino acids: CASSFSGTGGEQFF. The CDR3 nucleotides are TGTGCCAGCAGCTTTAGCGGGACCGGGGGTGAGCAGTTCTTC.

In its sample, this clonotype was seen a few times. The chain links TRBV7-2 to TRBJ1-5; D not resolved. V was clipped by 3 bases and J by 5 bases, with 8 bases between them. The germline gives CDR1 SGHTA, CDR2 FQGNSA. The CDR3 runs to 13 residues. CDR3 bases: TGTGCCAGCAGCTTTAGTCTAGATCAGCCCCAGCATTTT. Translation gives CASSFSLDQPQHF.

This clonotype was seen only a few times. The rearrangement joins TRBV7-2 to TRBJ1-1; D remains unclear. V lost 4 bases, J lost 5 bases, and 17 bases lay in between. Germline CDR1 SGHTA, CDR2 FQGNSA. The CDR3 runs to 15 residues. CDR3: CASSSTYLGWTEAFF. CDR3 DNA sequence: TGTGCCAGCAGCTCCACCTACCTGGGTTGGACTGAAGCTTTCTTT.

The chain couples TRBV7-2 to TRBJ1-5; 8 bases align to TRBD1. Germline CDR1 reads SGHTA; CDR2 reads FQGNSA. CDR3 length equals 15 residues. Trimming removed 6 bases from V and 2 bases from J; junction bases left unmatched: 6. As DNA, the CDR3 is TGTGCCAGCAGTGACAGGGGTTGGGGCAATCAGCCCCAGCATTTT. It specifies CASSDRGWGNQPQHF.